This T cell receptor (beta chain) was found in a study of cytomegalovirus exposure and HLA in healthy donors. Findings of the study overall: Testing in vitro showed a few CMV-associated chains specific for CMV antigens.

Libraries were prepared by immunoSEQ multiplex PCR; TCRdb keeps only in-frame clonotypes and omits some of them. This repertoire shows about 150,000 clones, about 86% found once; its top ten account for approximately 20%. The donors were members of the validation cohort comprising over 90 subjects, separate from the roughly 640-subject first cohort. This CDR3 comprises 15 residues. The germline CDR1 and CDR2 sequences are SGHRS and YFSETQ. The junction had 10 bases not matched to a gene; V was cut back by 4 bases and J by 5 bases. As for this clone: No antigen is known for it.

The TCR comes from a man aged 18 to 29 in good health and CMV-seropositive. The chain uses TRBV5-1 and TRBJ2-5; 8 bases match TRBD2. The sequencing input was PBMCs. CDR3 residues: CASSLPSGGGETQYF. CDR3 sequence (DNA): TGCGCCAGCAGCCTGCCGAGCGGGGGTGGGGAGACCCAGTACTTC.